The TCR beta chain described here comes from a study of shared clonotypes between healthy human individuals. The CDR3 runs 12 residues. V lost 5 bases to trimming and J lost 4 bases, with 9 bases between them. CDR1 and CDR2 (germline): KGHSH, LQKENI. Using immunoSEQ multiplex PCR, the repertoire was profiled, and TCRdb retains in-frame clones only, with some absent. The sample holds around 2.1 million clones, 90% to 96% seen once. The receptor comes from a man aged 18-30 years in good health. The gene calls are TRBV18 and TRBJ2-7; unclear D gene. The sequencing sample was made of naive CD4+ T cells sorted from blood. Subset specified: CD45RA+ positively selected. The CDR3 loop is CASSAVVYEQYF. The CDR3 coding sequence is TGTGCCAGCTCAGCAGTGGTTTACGAGCAGTACTTC.